The clone carrying this T cell receptor (beta chain) was found many times. Its antigen is currently unknown. The data stem from a study of T-cell reconstitution after alpha-beta-depleted transplantation in children. Study-level points and caveats: T-cell numbers and diversity one year post-transplant derived largely from freshly generated T cells. Several hundred expanded graft clones reportedly were the source of alpha-beta T cells about two months after transplant. For some patients, TCRbeta diversity was high at day 60 because of recipient T cells and thymic progenitors that survived.

Using unique molecular identifiers, the investigators prepared the TCRbeta library. In TCRdb, the PCR reads were re-called with MiXCR into one record per CDR3 protein. The sample shows over 200,000 distinct CDR3 sequences, approximately 10% of them seen only once. Trimming cost V 4 bases and J 7 bases, with 15 bases left between them. The CDR3 runs to 14 residues. Germline assignment: CDR1 SGHRS and CDR2 YFSETQ. The origin of this receptor is a child less than two years old with acute myeloid leukemia, due to receive a stem cell transplant. The sequenced sample was PBMCs, obtained before TCRalphabeta/CD19-depleted stem cell transplant. The chain uses TRBV5-1 and TRBJ2-1; perhaps TRBD2 as D (6 bases). CDR3 loop: CASSGGGEGNEQFF. In nucleotides, the CDR3 is TGCGCCAGCAGCGGGGGAGGAGAGGGTAATGAGCAGTTCTTC.